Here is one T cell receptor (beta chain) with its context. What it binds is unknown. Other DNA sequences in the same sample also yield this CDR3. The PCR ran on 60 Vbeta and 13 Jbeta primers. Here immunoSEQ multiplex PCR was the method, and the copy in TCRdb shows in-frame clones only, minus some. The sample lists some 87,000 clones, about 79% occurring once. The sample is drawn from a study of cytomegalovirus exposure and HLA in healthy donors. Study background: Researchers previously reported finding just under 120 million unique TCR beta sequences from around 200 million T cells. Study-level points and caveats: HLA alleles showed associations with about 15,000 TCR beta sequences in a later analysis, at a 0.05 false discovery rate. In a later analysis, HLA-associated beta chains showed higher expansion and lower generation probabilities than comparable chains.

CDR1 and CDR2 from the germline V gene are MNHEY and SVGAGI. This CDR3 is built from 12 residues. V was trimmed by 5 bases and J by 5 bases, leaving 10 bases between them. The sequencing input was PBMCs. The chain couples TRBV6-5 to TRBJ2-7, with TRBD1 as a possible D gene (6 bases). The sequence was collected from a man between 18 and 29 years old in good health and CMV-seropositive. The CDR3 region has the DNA TGTGCCAGCAGTCCACAGGGCCACGAGCAGTACTTC. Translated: CASSPQGHEQYF.